A selection of T cell receptor beta chains follows, all from one sample in a study of T-cell memory formation after mild COVID-19. TCRdb ran MiXCR on the 5' RACE reads and lists one entry per CDR3 protein. The sample holds some 270,000 distinct CDR3 sequences, over 15% seen once. The specimen was PBMCs or a T cell subset sorted from them (not recorded which). The receptors stem from an adult woman who had mild COVID-19 (a few samples of this study predate the infection). Cell type and time point are not known. The CDR3 runs from the conserved cysteine through the conserved F or W. Fields, in order: CDR3 protein, CDR3 DNA, J gene, D gene, clone size, V gene. The D gene is left open where the match is weak. Some rows have no size entry. The others give once, few or many, or a class for an expanded clone.

CDR3aa: CASSLRQYPYNEQFF
CDR3nt: TGTGCCAGCAGTCTTCGACAGTACCCCTACAATGAGCAGTTCTTC
j_gene: TRBJ2-1
d_gene: .
abundance: few
v_gene: TRBV27

CDR3aa: CASSLGGVAEAFF
CDR3nt: TGCGCCAGCAGCTTGGGAGGGGTTGCTGAAGCTTTCTTT
j_gene: TRBJ1-1
d_gene: .
abundance: .
v_gene: TRBV5-1

CDR3aa: CASSLALGAEAFF
CDR3nt: TGTGCCAGCAGCTTAGCGCTCGGGGCTGAAGCTTTCTTT
j_gene: TRBJ1-1
d_gene: .
abundance: few
v_gene: TRBV7-2

CDR3aa: CASSYSILQGAGEQYF
CDR3nt: TGTGCCAGCAGTTACTCGATTTTACAGGGGGCTGGCGAGCAGTACTTC
j_gene: TRBJ2-7
d_gene: TRBD1
abundance: many
v_gene: TRBV6-5

CDR3aa: CASSQDAGVNTEAFF
CDR3nt: TGTGCCAGCAGCCAAGATGCGGGGGTGAACACTGAAGCTTTCTTT
j_gene: TRBJ1-1
d_gene: .
abundance: .
v_gene: TRBV3-1

CDR3aa: CASSESSIGENLYEQYF
CDR3nt: TGTGCCAGCAGTGAATCGTCGATTGGAGAAAATCTCTACGAGCAGTACTTC
j_gene: TRBJ2-7
d_gene: .
abundance: .
v_gene: TRBV25-1

CDR3aa: CASSGLSSYEQYF
CDR3nt: TGCGCCAGCAGCGGGTTAAGCTCCTACGAGCAGTACTTC
j_gene: TRBJ2-7
d_gene: .
abundance: few
v_gene: TRBV5-1

CDR3aa: CASTRRTSGKNEQFF
CDR3nt: TGTGCCAGCACCCGTCGGACTAGCGGGAAAAATGAGCAGTTCTTC
j_gene: TRBJ2-1
d_gene: TRBD2
abundance: few
v_gene: TRBV7-2

CDR3aa: CASSVGGQGALEQFF
CDR3nt: TGTGCCAGCAGCGTGGGTGGTCAGGGGGCTCTTGAGCAGTTCTTC
j_gene: TRBJ2-1
d_gene: TRBD1
abundance: few
v_gene: TRBV9

CDR3aa: CASSFLVSASEAFF
CDR3nt: TGTGCCAGCAGTTTTTTGGTCAGTGCCTCTGAAGCTTTCTTT
j_gene: TRBJ1-1
d_gene: .
abundance: .
v_gene: TRBV12-3/TRBV12-4

CDR3aa: CSARDLKREGRETQYF
CDR3nt: TGCAGTGCTAGAGATCTCAAGCGGGAGGGCCGGGAGACCCAGTACTTC
j_gene: TRBJ2-5
d_gene: TRBD2
abundance: few
v_gene: TRBV20-1

CDR3aa: CASSLVGSSGTVYEQYF
CDR3nt: TGTGCCAGCAGCTTAGTCGGGTCTTCTGGGACAGTCTACGAGCAGTACTTC
j_gene: TRBJ2-7
d_gene: TRBD1
abundance: few
v_gene: TRBV7-8

CDR3aa: CAISEANNQGLLGTDTQYF
CDR3nt: TGTGCCATCAGTGAAGCTAACAATCAAGGGCTCCTCGGCACAGATACGCAGTATTTT
j_gene: TRBJ2-3
d_gene: .
abundance: few
v_gene: TRBV10-3

CDR3aa: CASSSQGVRQDDSNQPQHF
CDR3nt: TGCGCCAGCAGCTCACAAGGGGTTAGACAGGATGATAGCAATCAGCCCCAGCATTTT
j_gene: TRBJ1-5
d_gene: .
abundance: .
v_gene: TRBV4-3

CDR3aa: CATSDPRVPNYEQYF
CDR3nt: TGTGCCACCAGTGACCCCAGGGTACCCAACTACGAGCAGTACTTC
j_gene: TRBJ2-7
d_gene: .
abundance: few
v_gene: TRBV24-1

CDR3aa: CASSLFDVGQSFYGYTF
CDR3nt: TGTGCCAGCAGCTTGTTTGACGTGGGCCAATCATTCTATGGCTACACCTTC
j_gene: TRBJ1-2
d_gene: .
abundance: .
v_gene: TRBV7-8

CDR3aa: CATSRETRVSYNEQFF
CDR3nt: TGTGCCACCAGCAGAGAGACTAGGGTTTCCTACAATGAGCAGTTCTTC
j_gene: TRBJ2-1
d_gene: .
abundance: few
v_gene: TRBV15

CDR3aa: CASSPRQVRDTEAFF
CDR3nt: TGTGCCAGCAGTCCGCGACAGGTCAGGGACACTGAAGCTTTCTTT
j_gene: TRBJ1-1
d_gene: .
abundance: .
v_gene: TRBV12-3/TRBV12-4

CDR3aa: CASSLARIAYNEQFF
CDR3nt: TGTGCCAGCAGCTTAGCGCGAATAGCCTACAATGAGCAGTTCTTC
j_gene: TRBJ2-1
d_gene: .
abundance: few
v_gene: TRBV7-8

CDR3aa: CASSLMDGNEKLFF
CDR3nt: TGCGCCAGCAGCCTAATGGACGGCAATGAAAAACTGTTTTTT
j_gene: TRBJ1-4
d_gene: .
abundance: .
v_gene: TRBV5-1

CDR3aa: CAWSVASLSSETQYF
CDR3nt: TGTGCCTGGAGTGTAGCTAGCCTGTCTTCCGAGACCCAGTACTTC
j_gene: TRBJ2-5
d_gene: .
abundance: few
v_gene: TRBV30

CDR3aa: CASSFLLGTSNNEQFF
CDR3nt: TGCGCCAGCAGCTTCTTACTAGGGACGTCGAATAATGAGCAGTTCTTC
j_gene: TRBJ2-1
d_gene: .
abundance: .
v_gene: TRBV5-1

CDR3aa: CASSFDRGSYGYTF
CDR3nt: TGTGCCAGCAGCTTCGACAGGGGTAGCTATGGCTACACCTTC
j_gene: TRBJ1-2
d_gene: TRBD1
abundance: .
v_gene: TRBV7-9

CDR3aa: CASATSSIQYF
CDR3nt: TGTGCCAGCGCTACGTCGAGCATTCAGTACTTC
j_gene: TRBJ2-4
d_gene: .
abundance: .
v_gene: TRBV12-3/TRBV12-4

CDR3aa: CSARVGQGASGNTIYF
CDR3nt: TGCAGTGCTAGAGTGGGCCAGGGGGCGTCTGGAAACACCATATATTTT
j_gene: TRBJ1-3
d_gene: TRBD1
abundance: many
v_gene: TRBV20-1

CDR3aa: CASSSRDRDTEAFF
CDR3nt: TGTGCCAGTAGTAGCCGGGACAGGGATACTGAAGCTTTCTTT
j_gene: TRBJ1-1
d_gene: TRBD1
abundance: few
v_gene: TRBV19

CDR3aa: CASSLGWGDGYTF
CDR3nt: TGCGCCAGCAGCTTGGGATGGGGAGATGGCTACACCTTC
j_gene: TRBJ1-2
d_gene: .
abundance: .
v_gene: TRBV5-1

CDR3aa: CAWRSGQGSYEQYF
CDR3nt: TGTGCCTGGAGATCGGGACAGGGGTCCTACGAGCAGTACTTC
j_gene: TRBJ2-7
d_gene: TRBD1
abundance: few
v_gene: TRBV30

CDR3aa: CASSLEAPSSYNEQFF
CDR3nt: TGCGCCAGCAGCTTGGAAGCTCCTAGCTCCTACAATGAGCAGTTCTTC
j_gene: TRBJ2-1
d_gene: .
abundance: many
v_gene: TRBV5-1

CDR3aa: CATSRERADRDRREQFF
CDR3nt: TGTGCCACCAGCAGGGAAAGAGCAGACAGGGACAGGCGTGAGCAGTTCTTC
j_gene: TRBJ2-1
d_gene: TRBD1
abundance: few
v_gene: TRBV15

CDR3aa: CASSQGKQYF
CDR3nt: TGCGCCAGCAGCCAGGGGAAGCAGTACTTC
j_gene: TRBJ2-7
d_gene: .
abundance: .
v_gene: TRBV5-1

CDR3aa: CASSRAGSSEKLFF
CDR3nt: TGTGCCAGCAGTCGGGCAGGGTCTAGTGAAAAACTGTTTTTT
j_gene: TRBJ1-4
d_gene: .
abundance: few
v_gene: TRBV6-6

CDR3aa: CASSQDDSGASTDTQYF
CDR3nt: TGTGCCAGCAGCCAAGATGATAGCGGGGCTAGCACAGATACGCAGTATTTT
j_gene: TRBJ2-3
d_gene: TRBD2
abundance: few
v_gene: TRBV4-2

CDR3aa: CASTPGLAGAYNEQFF
CDR3nt: TGTGCCAGCACCCCAGGACTAGCGGGGGCCTACAATGAGCAGTTCTTC
j_gene: TRBJ2-1
d_gene: TRBD2
abundance: few
v_gene: TRBV12-3/TRBV12-4

CDR3aa: CASSLFAWDNEQFF
CDR3nt: TGTGCCAGCAGCCTGTTCGCGTGGGACAATGAGCAGTTCTTC
j_gene: TRBJ2-1
d_gene: .
abundance: few
v_gene: TRBV4-2

CDR3aa: CSARRHVSSYNEQFF
CDR3nt: TGCAGTGCTAGACGCCATGTGAGCTCCTACAATGAGCAGTTCTTC
j_gene: TRBJ2-1
d_gene: .
abundance: .
v_gene: TRBV20-1

CDR3aa: CASSTGERQYF
CDR3nt: TGCGCCAGCAGCACTGGGGAAAGGCAGTACTTC
j_gene: TRBJ2-7
d_gene: .
abundance: .
v_gene: TRBV5-1

CDR3aa: CASSFLPTDTQYF
CDR3nt: TGTGCCAGCAGTTTCCTCCCCACAGATACGCAGTATTTT
j_gene: TRBJ2-3
d_gene: .
abundance: many
v_gene: TRBV2

CDR3aa: CASSLEVAGGPRTQYF
CDR3nt: TGTGCCAGCAGCTTAGAGGTAGCGGGGGGGCCGAGGACCCAGTACTTC
j_gene: TRBJ2-5
d_gene: TRBD2
abundance: .
v_gene: TRBV7-6

CDR3aa: CASSEARDLEAFF
CDR3nt: TGTGCCAGCAGTGAGGCACGGGACCTCGAAGCTTTCTTT
j_gene: TRBJ1-1
d_gene: .
abundance: .
v_gene: TRBV2

CDR3aa: CASSDRVWGYTF
CDR3nt: TGTGCCAGCAGTGACAGGGTTTGGGGCTACACCTTC
j_gene: TRBJ1-2
d_gene: TRBD1
abundance: few
v_gene: TRBV12-3/TRBV12-4

CDR3aa: CSAARPSSGMGAGTQYF
CDR3nt: TGCAGTGCTGCACGACCATCTAGCGGGATGGGGGCAGGTACGCAGTATTTT
j_gene: TRBJ2-3
d_gene: TRBD2
abundance: .
v_gene: TRBV20-1

CDR3aa: CASSLRQDNTGELFF
CDR3nt: TGCGCCAGCAGCTTGCGCCAGGACAACACCGGGGAGCTGTTTTTT
j_gene: TRBJ2-2
d_gene: .
abundance: few
v_gene: TRBV5-1

CDR3aa: CATSDNGHAKNIQYF
CDR3nt: TGTGCCACCAGTGACAACGGACACGCCAAAAACATTCAGTACTTC
j_gene: TRBJ2-4
d_gene: .
abundance: .
v_gene: TRBV24-1

CDR3aa: CAWARAGGTYEQYF
CDR3nt: TGTGCCTGGGCTAGGGCAGGTGGAACCTACGAGCAGTACTTC
j_gene: TRBJ2-7
d_gene: .
abundance: .
v_gene: TRBV30

CDR3aa: CASSLALGNQPQHF
CDR3nt: TGTGCCAGCAGTTTAGCTCTGGGCAATCAGCCCCAGCATTTT
j_gene: TRBJ1-5
d_gene: .
abundance: .
v_gene: TRBV12-3/TRBV12-4

CDR3aa: CSATPLRGGAPGQYF
CDR3nt: TGCAGTGCTACGCCCCTCCGCGGGGGCGCACCCGGACAGTACTTC
j_gene: TRBJ2-5
d_gene: .
abundance: .
v_gene: TRBV20-1

CDR3aa: CAWSVGLDQETQYF
CDR3nt: TGTGCCTGGAGTGTGGGACTAGACCAAGAGACCCAGTACTTC
j_gene: TRBJ2-5
d_gene: TRBD2
abundance: .
v_gene: TRBV30

CDR3aa: CAISGGGHNEQFF
CDR3nt: TGTGCCATCAGTGGGGGCGGTCACAATGAGCAGTTCTTC
j_gene: TRBJ2-1
d_gene: .
abundance: .
v_gene: TRBV10-3

CDR3aa: CASSLTMGLGQFF
CDR3nt: TGTGCCAGCAGCTTAACGATGGGACTAGGTCAGTTCTTC
j_gene: TRBJ2-1
d_gene: TRBD2
abundance: few
v_gene: TRBV7-9

CDR3aa: CASSPDRVGEQEVSF
CDR3nt: TGTGCCAGCAGTCCAGACAGGGTTGGGGAGCAGGAGGTTTCCTTT
j_gene: TRBJ1-1
d_gene: TRBD1
abundance: .
v_gene: TRBV12-3/TRBV12-4

CDR3aa: CASSSGTGGNQPQHF
CDR3nt: TGTGCCAGCAGCTCCGGGACAGGGGGGAATCAGCCCCAGCATTTT
j_gene: TRBJ1-5
d_gene: TRBD1
abundance: few
v_gene: TRBV7-6

CDR3aa: CASSEDGTGRKGPLHF
CDR3nt: TGCGCCAGCAGCGAAGACGGGACAGGTCGTAAGGGACCCCTCCACTTT
j_gene: TRBJ1-6
d_gene: TRBD1
abundance: .
v_gene: TRBV5-1

CDR3aa: CASSLGGATGEAFF
CDR3nt: TGTGCCAGCAGCTTGGGGGGCGCGACAGGTGAAGCTTTCTTT
j_gene: TRBJ1-1
d_gene: .
abundance: .
v_gene: TRBV5-4

CDR3aa: CASSQAPRAWGVQGYTF
CDR3nt: TGCGCCAGCAGCCAAGCTCCCAGGGCTTGGGGGGTGCAGGGCTACACCTTC
j_gene: TRBJ1-2
d_gene: .
abundance: .
v_gene: TRBV4-1

CDR3aa: CATSPAEMGYSYEQYF
CDR3nt: TGTGCCACCAGTCCAGCGGAGATGGGGTACTCCTACGAGCAGTACTTC
j_gene: TRBJ2-7
d_gene: .
abundance: .
v_gene: TRBV24-1

CDR3aa: CASSPGQAGRQYF
CDR3nt: TGTGCCAGCAGCCCCGGGCAGGCAGGCCGGCAGTACTTC
j_gene: TRBJ2-7
d_gene: .
abundance: many
v_gene: TRBV7-3

CDR3aa: CASSYLAAGGETQYF
CDR3nt: TGTGCCAGCAGTTACTTAGCGGCAGGCGGGGAGACCCAGTACTTC
j_gene: TRBJ2-5
d_gene: .
abundance: .
v_gene: TRBV6-5

CDR3aa: CATSVLDGVRRTTMAKNIQYF
CDR3nt: TGTGCCACCAGTGTACTGGATGGCGTTAGAAGGACGACCATGGCCAAAAACATTCAGTACTTC
j_gene: TRBJ2-4
d_gene: .
abundance: few
v_gene: TRBV24-1

CDR3aa: CASRTTANEKLFF
CDR3nt: TGTGCCAGCAGGACGACAGCAAATGAAAAACTGTTTTTT
j_gene: TRBJ1-4
d_gene: .
abundance: few
v_gene: TRBV12-3/TRBV12-4